This T cell receptor beta chain was observed in a study of regulatory T cells in long-lasting Graves disease (dated by TCRdb to the early 2020s). With respect to the entire study: To count as having persistent Graves' disease, a patient had to have received antithyroid drug treatment for over 5 years with TSH receptor autoantibodies remaining persistently positive. A total of around 35 samples underwent TCR sequencing: around 13 from persistent and some 20 from newly diagnosed Graves' disease patients. Persistent Graves' disease patients were compared with newly diagnosed Graves' disease patients by peripheral blood TCR sequencing and RNA sequencing. The study was registered as a clinical trial and conducted in China. On average, persistent Graves' disease patients in the clinical cohort had been on antithyroid drugs for about 10.3 years. The full study reports these points: Sequencing and analysis were limited to the TCR beta chain. A larger number of public clonotypes was shared among persistent patients (around 3,000) than among newly diagnosed patients (roughly 930). Lower TCR Shannon entropy and fewer highly expanded clones were observed in persistent Graves' disease patients than in newly diagnosed patients, which suggested clonal expansion. Preferential use of TRBV28, TRBJ1-2 and TRBJ2-5 was observed in persistent disease, whereas TRBV20-1 and TRBJ2-1 were favored in newly diagnosed disease. The authors noted that the small sample size was a limitation that may lower accuracy. Because the primary lesion, thyroid tissue, could not be accessed, the study looked at peripheral blood alone.

Including the terminal cysteine and phenylalanine, the CDR3 comprises 15 residues. The entry retains the CDR3 DNA only, 45 bases that are in frame from base 1. A distance of 16 bases separates the germline ends of V and J, which lose 3 bases and 8 bases respectively. The library came from multiplex PCR. Sequencer: Illumina HiSeq 4000. iRepertoire HTBI primers and Arm-PCR amplification of CDR3 regions were used to construct TCR beta libraries. PCR products were gel purified before sequencing. For the original study's pipeline: Gene usage analysis of CDR3 amino acid clonotypes used the 50 to 70 TRBV and around 13 TRBJ segments found across samples. Filtered high-quality paired reads were merged into contigs using COPE and FqMerger. BLAST was used to align contigs to IMGT TRBV, TRBD and TRBJ reference genes, with CDR3 defined following IMGT. Any clonotype with a frequency above 0.1% was classified as a highly expanded clone. Repertoire diversity was measured by Shannon entropy, and V-J evenness by the Gini coefficient. A clonotype was considered public if more than one individual shared it. Through fastp at Q25 and MiXCR, TCRdb rebuilt clones from the public reads, retaining in-frame beta chains. Every distinct CDR3 protein forms one entry, paired with its most common genes and DNA. Here the V and J calls rest on TCRdb's processing, not on the authors' analysis. Counted in this sample were more than 300,000 distinct CDR3 sequences; roughly a fifth of them appeared once. Roughly 27% of the sample lies in the top ten.

This clonotype has just a few counts. No cognate antigen has been identified for it. Base qualities are not recorded, but no much larger clone differs from it by a single base. This specimen's time point label, per the study, means: persistent/refractory GD, antithyroid drugs over 5 years with positive TRAb. RNA was extracted from PBMCs in TRIzol for both TCR sequencing and RNA sequencing. The diagnosis of Graves' disease followed American Thyroid Association guidelines. The patients came from an endocrinology department in Xi'an, China. Each patient gave approximately 10 milliliters of peripheral blood, collected in an EDTA anticoagulant tube. Ficoll Paque Plus density gradient separation was used to isolate PBMCs, and no further T cell sorting was done. An Agilent 2100 Bioanalyzer and agarose gel were used to check RNA quality, and a NanoDrop 2000 was used to measure RNA concentration.

Material: peripheral blood mononuclear cells (PBMCs), obtained when the disease was refractory, from a patient treated with antithyroid drugs. The source is a female donor with Graves disease. This chain is built from TRBV12-3 or TRBV12-4 and TRBJ1-4; TRBD1 is possibly the D segment (6 matching bases). Read as DNA, the sequence is TGTGCCAGCAGTTTGGCTCGGGGGCTAGGGGAAAAACTGTTTTTT. Translated, it reads CASSLARGLGEKLFF.